Listed below are T cell receptor beta chains from one sample, sequenced in a study of identical twins. TCRdb called the 5' RACE reads again in MiXCR, with one record for every CDR3 protein. The sample yields about 450,000 distinct CDR3 sequences, around a sixth seen once. The sequenced sample was naive T cells sorted from blood. The receptors stem from a man aged 50 to 60 in good health. Both conserved end residues are part of each CDR3. D genes are given only for firm matches. Not all rows give a size; the values are once, few, many and, for expanded clones, a class.

size,J,D,V,CDR3,DNA
few,TRBJ2-7,TRBD2,TRBV10-3,CAISGTSGSLHEQYF,TGTGCCATCAGTGGGACTAGCGGGAGTCTGCACGAGCAGTACTTC
.,TRBJ2-7,.,TRBV6-1,CASTKEQGRTYEQYF,TGTGCCAGCACCAAAGAACAGGGGAGGACCTACGAGCAGTACTTC
many,TRBJ2-5,.,TRBV14,CASSQDGYETQYF,TGTGCCAGCAGCCAAGATGGGTACGAGACCCAGTACTTC
few,TRBJ1-5,TRBD1,TRBV7-6,CASSLGRGPYQPQHF,TGTGCCAGCAGCTTAGGTAGGGGGCCATATCAGCCCCAGCATTTT
few,TRBJ2-5,.,TRBV7-2,CASSLTGPGTQETQYF,TGTGCCAGCAGCTTAACAGGACCGGGGACCCAAGAGACCCAGTACTTC
.,TRBJ1-3,.,TRBV29-1,CSAQGGGNTIYF,TGCAGCGCCCAAGGTGGAGGAAACACCATATATTTT
few,TRBJ1-2,TRBD1,TRBV20-1,CSARDRLGTADGYTF,TGCAGTGCTAGAGATCGGCTAGGGACAGCGGATGGCTACACCTTC
.,TRBJ2-5,TRBD2,TRBV10-3,CAISEGTSGKETQYF,TGTGCCATCAGTGAGGGGACTAGCGGAAAAGAGACCCAGTACTTC
many,TRBJ2-5,.,TRBV6-5,CASSYGGPGETQYF,TGTGCCAGCAGTTACGGGGGGCCGGGAGAGACCCAGTACTTC
few,TRBJ2-7,.,TRBV20-1,CSASDEGYEQYF,TGCAGTGCTAGCGATGAGGGCTACGAGCAGTACTTC
few,TRBJ2-1,TRBD2,TRBV12-3/TRBV12-4,CASSPGRGRGASDEQFF,TGTGCCAGCAGTCCAGGAAGAGGGCGGGGGGCTAGCGATGAGCAGTTCTTC
many,TRBJ2-7,.,TRBV4-1,CASSQSGVGGSYEQYF,TGCGCCAGCAGCCAATCAGGGGTGGGGGGCTCCTACGAGCAGTACTTC
.,TRBJ2-3,.,TRBV5-1,CASSWGRLDEQRFF,TGCGCCAGCAGCTGGGGACGCCTCGACGAACAACGATTTTTT
few,TRBJ2-5,TRBD1,TRBV5-5,CASSFPGQGVETQYF,TGTGCCAGCAGCTTTCCGGGACAGGGAGTAGAGACCCAGTACTTC
many,TRBJ1-5,TRBD1,TRBV20-1,CSARLDRENNQPQHF,TGCAGTGCTAGACTTGACAGGGAGAACAATCAGCCCCAGCATTTT
.,TRBJ2-1,TRBD2,TRBV5-1,CASSLSLAGGLTYNEQFF,TGCGCCAGCAGCTTGTCTCTAGCGGGAGGGTTAACCTACAATGAGCAGTTCTTC
.,TRBJ2-1,TRBD2,TRBV25-1,CASSELSGSRNNEQFF,TGTGCCAGCAGTGAACTAAGCGGGAGTCGAAACAATGAGCAGTTCTTC
many,TRBJ1-1,.,TRBV10-3,CAISESNVLSTEAFF,TGTGCCATCAGTGAGTCGAACGTGCTTAGCACTGAAGCTTTCTTT
.,TRBJ2-1,TRBD1,TRBV6-2/TRBV6-3,CATRTGANNEQFF,TGTGCCACCCGGACAGGGGCGAACAATGAGCAGTTCTTC
.,TRBJ2-2,.,TRBV18,CASSPRRTSTGELFF,TGTGCCAGCTCACCTCGTCGGACTTCCACCGGGGAGCTGTTTTTT
.,TRBJ2-2,.,TRBV12-3/TRBV12-4,CASGYEDVGELFF,TGTGCCAGCGGTTACGAGGACGTGGGGGAGCTGTTTTTT
.,TRBJ2-7,.,TRBV20-1,CSARDGGSYEQYF,TGCAGTGCTAGAGATGGCGGCTCCTACGAGCAGTACTTC
many,TRBJ2-5,.,TRBV7-2,CASSLSTGRPETQYF,TGTGCCAGCAGCTTATCCACAGGAAGACCAGAGACCCAGTACTTC
few,TRBJ2-5,.,TRBV6-1,CASSEQGSGETQYF,TGTGCCAGCAGTGAACAGGGGTCGGGAGAGACCCAGTACTTC
.,TRBJ2-4,.,TRBV7-2,CASSLVEESPRYF,TGTGCCAGCAGCTTAGTCGAAGAGAGTCCGAGATACTTC
few,TRBJ2-3,TRBD2,TRBV20-1,CSASSRGLAGEDTQYF,TGCAGTGCTAGCTCGAGGGGGCTAGCGGGAGAAGATACGCAGTATTTT
.,TRBJ2-5,TRBD1,TRBV25-1,CASSLTGRWETQYF,TGTGCCAGCAGTCTGACAGGGCGGTGGGAGACCCAGTACTTC
many,TRBJ1-2,.,TRBV20-1,CSARWGVDYGYTF,TGCAGTGCTAGATGGGGGGTCGACTATGGCTACACCTTC
many,TRBJ2-7,TRBD2,TRBV20-1,CSAEFSGSSYEQYF,TGCAGTGCTGAATTTAGCGGGAGCTCCTACGAGCAGTACTTC
many,TRBJ1-1,.,TRBV4-2,CASSQGRAANTEAFF,TGTGCCAGCAGCCAAGGAAGGGCGGCGAACACTGAAGCTTTCTTT
.,TRBJ2-7,TRBD2,TRBV27,CASSGLAGGREQYF,TGTGCCAGCAGCGGACTAGCGGGAGGTCGCGAGCAGTACTTC
many,TRBJ2-3,.,TRBV27,CASRRRDRRNSTDTQYF,TGTGCCAGCAGGAGGCGAGACAGACGAAATAGCACAGATACGCAGTATTTT
many,TRBJ1-5,.,TRBV5-1,CASSLDPLQPQHF,TGCGCCAGCAGCTTGGACCCGCTTCAGCCCCAGCATTTT
many,TRBJ2-4,TRBD1,TRBV24-1,CATSDPGQGKNIQYF,TGTGCCACCAGTGACCCGGGACAGGGGAAAAACATTCAGTACTTC
.,TRBJ2-7,TRBD1,TRBV28,CAGGQGYEQYF,TGTGCCGGTGGACAGGGCTACGAGCAGTACTTC
many,TRBJ1-2,.,TRBV7-2,CASSLVTGNYGYTF,TGTGCCAGCAGCTTAGTTACAGGCAACTATGGCTACACCTTC
many,TRBJ2-3,.,TRBV28,CASSPSWGLPDTQYF,TGTGCCAGCAGCCCTTCTTGGGGGCTCCCAGATACGCAGTATTTT
.,TRBJ2-5,.,TRBV7-2,CASSLAPGQRETQYF,TGTGCCAGCAGCTTAGCTCCGGGACAACGGGAGACCCAGTACTTC
.,TRBJ2-7,.,TRBV25-1,CASSGDTRTYEQYF,TGTGCCAGCAGTGGAGACACGAGAACCTACGAGCAGTACTTC
many,TRBJ2-6,.,TRBV19,CASSIGRQTERSGANVLTF,TGTGCCAGTAGTATAGGGAGGCAGACAGAGCGTTCTGGGGCCAACGTCCTGACTTTC
few,TRBJ2-5,.,TRBV20-1,CSARKSREKTQYF,TGCAGTGCTAGAAAATCTAGGGAAAAGACCCAGTACTTC
few,TRBJ1-2,.,TRBV29-1,CSVSAGYGYGYTF,TGCAGCGTTAGCGCAGGGTATGGGTATGGCTACACCTTC
few,TRBJ1-5,.,TRBV5-1,CASSFVGGSNQPQHF,TGCGCCAGCAGCTTTGTCGGGGGAAGCAATCAGCCCCAGCATTTT
few,TRBJ1-6,.,TRBV12-3/TRBV12-4,CASSPRGGSPLHF,TGTGCCAGCAGTCCTCGCGGTGGTTCACCCCTCCACTTT
.,TRBJ1-1,.,TRBV6-2/TRBV6-3,CASRVDRSSVMNTEAFF,TGTGCCAGCAGAGTCGACAGATCGTCCGTTATGAACACTGAAGCTTTCTTT
many,TRBJ2-5,.,TRBV29-1,CSVRIIQETQYF,TGCAGCGTTCGGATTATCCAAGAGACCCAGTACTTC